These 32 T cell receptor beta chains originate from one sample sequenced in a study of blood T cell repertoires in COVID-19. The table came from immunoSEQ multiplex PCR; TCRdb's copy has only in-frame clones and leaves some out. Among over 10,000 clones listed, less than 90% were seen once. The sequencing input was peripheral blood. These receptors were collected from a man at least 80 years old with acute or convalescent COVID-19.

This rearrangement joins TRBV15 to TRBJ2-2; D not resolved. The CDR3 has 13 residues. Trimming took off 0 bases at V and 3 bases at J, with 2 bases between the two ends. Germline loops: CDR1 LNHNV, CDR2 YYDKDF (reference sequence). CDR3 DNA sequence: TGTGCCACCAGCAGAGACTACACCGGGGAGCTGTTTTTT. Its translation: CATSRDYTGELFF.

The chain carries TRBV2 and TRBJ1-6; D is unresolved. This CDR3 has 17 amino acids. Germline CDR1 and CDR2: SNHLY and FYNNEI. The V end lost 1 base, the J end lost 4 bases, and 14 bases lay between the germline ends. In DNA, the CDR3 is TGTGCCAGCAGTGAAGATAGTACGGTTGAATATAATTCACCCCTCCACTTT. This translates into CASSEDSTVEYNSPLHF.

The chain recombines TRBV29-1 with TRBJ2-7; 9 nucleotides line up with TRBD2. This CDR3 comprises 13 residues. Germline CDR1 is SQVTM and CDR2 is ANQGSEA. Trimming removed 7 bases from V and 7 bases from J; junction bases left unmatched: 11. The DNA of the CDR3 is TGCAGCGGCGGGGGGGGAACTCGGAGTGAGCAGTACTTC. This encodes CSGGGGTRSEQYF.

The genes are TRBV15 and TRBJ2-7, with no clear D. Germline V gene data show CDR1 as LNHNV and CDR2 as YYDKDF (reference sequence). Trimming stripped 0 bases from V and 5 bases from J, with 14 bases between. The CDR3 has 15 residues. For the CDR3, the DNA is TGTGCCACCAGCAGAGATCGGGTTCGGAGAAACGAGCAGTACTTC. It yields the protein CATSRDRVRRNEQYF.

The V call is TRBV7-3, the J call TRBJ1-5; D call uncertain. Per germline, CDR1 SGHTA and CDR2 FQGTGA. The CDR3 sequence is 13 residues long. The V end was cut by 5 bases, the J end by 6 bases, with 11 bases between. DNA of the CDR3: TGTGCCAGCAGCCTAAGTCCTCCTCAGCCCCAGCATTTT. This codes for CASSLSPPQPQHF. The entire variable domain, with the rest obtained from reference TRBV7-3 and TRBJ1-5, is as follows: GAGVSQTPSNKVTEKGKYVELRCDPISGHTALYWYRQSLGQGPEFLIYFQGTGAADDSGLPNDRFFAVRPEGSVSTLKIQRTERGDSAVYLCASSLSPPQPQHFGDGTRLSIL.

This chain connects TRBV11-2 to TRBJ2-2, with 11 bases matching TRBD2. The junction had 10 bases not matched to a gene; V was cut back by 7 bases and J by 3 bases. This CDR3 has 17 amino acids. Per the germline V gene, CDR1 is SGHAT and CDR2 is FQNNGV. As DNA, the CDR3 is TGTGCCAGCAATTACCCCGGGACTAGCGGATACACCGGGGAGCTGTTTTTT. It is translated as CASNYPGTSGYTGELFF.

This chain connects TRBV30 to TRBJ2-7; 9 bases line up with TRBD2. The V and J ends lost 1 base and 4 bases, in that order; junction bases with no gene match: 5. This CDR3 spans 14 amino acids. The V gene's germline CDR1 is GTSNPN and CDR2 SVGIG (reference sequence). The DNA for the CDR3 is TGTGCCTGGAGTGATCTAGCGGGAAGATACGAGCAGTACTTC. Protein: CAWSDLAGRYEQYF. The variable domain in full, with the rest retrieved from reference TRBV30 and TRBJ2-7, is SQTIHQWPATLVQPVGSPLSLECTVEGTSNPNLYWYRQAAGRGLQLLFYSVGIGQISSEVPQNLSASRPQDRQFILSSKKLLLSDSGFYLCAWSDLAGRYEQYFGPGTRLTVT.

The chain couples TRBV6-5 to TRBJ2-2, with TRBD2 as a possible D gene (5 bases). V was pared by 2 bases and J by 2 bases, with 6 bases between. This CDR3 spans 14 amino acids. Germline V gene sequence: CDR1 MNHEY, CDR2 SVGAGI. The CDR3 coding sequence is TGTGCCAGCAGTTACCGGACTAACACCGGGGAGCTGTTTTTT. Translation gives CASSYRTNTGELFF.

The CDR3 DNA reads TGTGCCAGCAGTCAGCGGACAGGGGGCGGTCAGCCCCAGCATTTT. Residues: CASSQRTGGGQPQHF. This chain links TRBV2 with TRBJ1-5; 11 bases line up with TRBD1. The CDR3 sequence is 15 residues long. Germline lookup yields CDR1 SNHLY and CDR2 FYNNEI. V dropped 5 bases and J dropped 6; count of bases not matched to a gene: 6.

The genes are TRBV2 and TRBJ1-5; 8 bases are a match to TRBD1. Germline assignment: CDR1 SNHLY and CDR2 FYNNEI. The V and J ends lost 4 bases and 2 bases, in that order; junction bases with no gene match: 7. CDR3 size: 16 residues. The CDR3 region is CASSGTQGAGNQPQHF. CDR3 nucleotide sequence: TGTGCCAGCAGTGGAACCCAGGGGGCTGGCAATCAGCCCCAGCATTTT.

The V gene is TRBV28, the J gene TRBJ2-4; TRBD2 matches at 12 bases. This CDR3 has 20 amino acids. V trimming: 4 bases; J trimming: 1 base; junction bases outside the gene matches: 14. Germline-derived CDR1 and CDR2 are MDHEN and SYDVKM. CDR3 nucleotide sequence: TGTGCCAGCAGTTCCGGACAGGGTCTAGCGGGAGGGCCGGCCAAAAACATTCAGTACTTC. It translates to CASSSGQGLAGGPAKNIQYF. The full variable domain, with the rest looked up from reference TRBV28 and TRBJ2-4, is DVKVTQSSRYLVKRTGEKVFLECVQDMDHENMFWYRQDPGLGLRLIYFSYDVKMKEKGDIPEGYSVSREKKERFSLILESASTNQTSMYLCASSSGQGLAGGPAKNIQYFGAGTRLSVL.

The V call is TRBV5-1, the J call TRBJ2-6, with D unclear. V lost 4 bases and J lost 3, with 8 bases in between. In germline, CDR1 is SGHRS, CDR2 YFSETQ. CDR3 length: 14 residues. CDR3 sequence: CASSLTDGANVLTF. The CDR3, as DNA: TGCGCCAGCAGCCTGACTGATGGGGCCAACGTCCTGACTTTC.

V is TRBV7-2 and J is TRBJ1-2; D gene unclear. From germline, CDR1 is SGHTA and CDR2 FQGNSA. Trimming took 1 base from V and 3 from J, leaving 12 bases between them. The CDR3 sequence is 15 residues long. CDR3 nucleotide sequence: TGTGCCAGCAGCTTAGTACGGGGAAACGACTATGGCTACACCTTC. It codes for CASSLVRGNDYGYTF.

The rearrangement links TRBV30 to TRBJ2-7; 9 bases are shared with TRBD1. The CDR3 runs 14 residues. Germline CDR1 reads GTSNPN; CDR2 reads SVGIG (reference sequence). Unmatched junction bases numbered 1, after V lost 1 base and J lost 0 bases. CDR3 coding DNA: TGTGCCTGGAGTGGGGACAGGGTCTCCTACGAGCAGTACTTC. It encodes CAWSGDRVSYEQYF.

A remark on this clone: The junction does not match germline at one end; this may be a read error. Other DNA sequences in this specimen translate into the identical CDR3. The chain recombines TRBV2 with TRBJ2-7, with a possible D match to TRBD1 (5 bases). Germline CDR1 SNHLY, CDR2 FYNNEI. This CDR3 has 12 residues. The CDR3 here is CASSDHSSGQYF. CDR3 nucleotide sequence: TGTGCCAGCAGTGATCACAGTTCAGGGCAGTATTTC.

This sequence joins TRBV5-6 and TRBJ2-5; TRBD1 matches at 10 bases. The ends lost 4 bases at V and 2 bases at J; junction bases unmatched: 8. CDR3 length: 16 amino acids. Germline CDR1 is SGHDT and CDR2 is YYEEEE. CDR3 nucleotide sequence: TGTGCCAGCAGCAGCGGGACAGGGGCATGGCAAGAGACCCAGTACTTC. Translation: CASSSGTGAWQETQYF.

This chain connects TRBV27 to TRBJ2-7; 7 nucleotides align to TRBD1. The CDR3 has 14 amino acids. The V gene end was trimmed by 6 bases and the J gene end by 4 bases; junction bases not matched to a gene: 9. Germline-derived CDR1 and CDR2 are MNHEY and SMNVEV (reference sequence). The CDR3 region has the DNA TGTGCCAGCAGCCGCCGGGACAGATTTTACGAGCAGTACTTC. As protein: CASSRRDRFYEQYF.

The chain links TRBV18 to TRBJ2-5, with 7 bases aligning to TRBD2. Germline trimming cut 1 base from V and 5 bases from J; bases unmatched to any gene: 10. This CDR3 is built from 16 residues. CDR1 is KGHSH and CDR2 is LQKENI in the germline V gene. The CDR3 DNA reads TGTGCCAGCTCACCACGATCTAGGGCAGCGGGGGAGACCCAGTACTTC. This translates into CASSPRSRAAGETQYF.

For this clone: One junction end does not reproduce the germline sequence, and a read error may be involved. The V gene is TRBV7-7, the J gene TRBJ2-1; D is ambiguous. The CDR3 length is 13 residues. Germline loops: CDR1 SSHAT, CDR2 FNYEAQ (reference sequence). The CDR3 sequence: CASSHGSYNEQFF. The CDR3 DNA reads as TGTGCTAGCAGCCACGGGTCTTACAATGAGCAGTTCTTC.

The V gene is TRBV30, the J gene TRBJ1-4; D remains unclear. CDR3 size: 10 residues. The V end lost 3 bases, the J end lost 8 bases, and 4 bases lay between the germline ends. Germline V gives CDR1 GTSNPN, CDR2 SVGIG (reference sequence). CDR3 sequence reads: CAWSREKLFF. Written as DNA, the CDR3 is TGTGCCTGGAGCAGAGAAAAACTGTTTTTT.

The chain couples TRBV27 to TRBJ2-5; D perhaps matches TRBD1 (5 bases). Germline V gene lookup returns CDR1 MNHEY and CDR2 SMNVEV (reference sequence). The CDR3 loop spans 13 amino acids. Trimming shortened V by 10 bases and J by 3 bases, and 15 bases separated the two germline ends. The CDR3 DNA reads TGTGCCATCGGAAGGGGCCCCAAAGAGACCCAGTACTTC. As protein: CAIGRGPKETQYF.

The chain combines TRBV7-8 with TRBJ1-2; tentative D call: TRBD1 (5 bases). Trimming pared 4 bases from V and 0 bases from J, leaving 12 bases between. The CDR3 runs to 15 residues. CDR1 is SGHVS and CDR2 is FQNEAQ in the germline V gene. CDR3 sequence reads: CASSSKGTTNYGYTF. The DNA for the CDR3 is TGTGCCAGCAGCTCAAAGGGGACTACTAACTATGGCTACACCTTC.

V is TRBV6-6 and J is TRBJ2-3; 9 bases agree with TRBD2. With V trimmed by 8 bases and J by 6 bases, 9 bases remained unmatched. Looked up from germline, CDR1 is MNHNY and CDR2 is SVGAGI (reference sequence). The CDR3 spans 14 residues. This CDR3 is CASLDAGGFDTQYF. The CDR3 nucleotides read TGTGCCAGCCTGGACGCGGGGGGGTTTGATACGCAGTATTTT.

The J gene is TRBJ1-1, the V gene TRBV7-9, with 8 nucleotides matching TRBD1. Per germline, CDR1 SEHNR and CDR2 FQNEAQ (reference sequence). The ends lost 5 bases at V and 4 bases at J; junction bases unmatched: 6. This CDR3 comprises 14 residues. The CDR3 protein is CASSIQGGGTEAFF. CDR3 in DNA: TGTGCCAGCAGCATACAGGGGGGAGGCACTGAAGCTTTCTTT.

This chain connects TRBV6-5 to TRBJ2-7, with a possible D match to TRBD1 (6 bases). Germline V gene data show CDR1 as MNHEY and CDR2 as SVGAGI. This CDR3 has 15 residues. V was clipped by 6 bases and J by 1 base, with 16 bases between them. In DNA form, the CDR3 reads TGTGCCAGCAGAGAGACAGGTCGGGGATCCTACGAGCAGTACTTC. Translating it yields CASRETGRGSYEQYF.

This clone was detected only a few times. The chain is built from TRBV5-1 and TRBJ2-1; 9 bases agree with TRBD2. The CDR3 is 16 residues long. Per germline, CDR1 SGHRS and CDR2 YFSETQ. After removal of 5 bases from V and 8 bases from J, the junction contained 14 bases not matched to a gene. This chain's CDR3 is CASRPPGREGPHEQFF. Written as DNA, the CDR3 is TGCGCCAGCAGGCCTCCAGGGCGGGAGGGTCCTCATGAGCAGTTCTTC.

This chain connects TRBV2 to TRBJ2-7; 9 bases align to TRBD2. The CDR3 runs to 13 residues. The ends lost 8 bases at V and 4 bases at J; junction bases unmatched: 6. Germline loops: CDR1 SNHLY, CDR2 FYNNEI. The CDR3 spells CASGVAGGYEQYF. The CDR3 nucleotides read TGTGCCAGCGGGGTTGCGGGAGGGTACGAGCAGTACTTC.

The chain links TRBV19 to TRBJ2-1; 15 nucleotides line up with TRBD2. J gave up 7 bases and V 4 bases, and 8 bases lay outside the gene matches. Germline V gene sequence: CDR1 LNHDA, CDR2 SQIVND (reference sequence). CDR3 size: 17 residues. This CDR3 is CASSTRTSGRAGNEQFF. The DNA of the CDR3 is TGTGCCAGTAGTACTCGGACTAGCGGGAGGGCCGGGAATGAGCAGTTCTTC.

The chain recombines TRBV4-1 with TRBJ1-6; 8 bases line up with TRBD1. CDR1 is MGHRA and CDR2 is YSYEKL in the germline V gene. The CDR3 spans 15 residues. The junction had 6 bases not matched to a gene; V was cut back by 4 bases and J by 7 bases. The CDR3 nucleotides read TGCGCCAGCAGCCCCGGACAGGGTCCGAATTCACCCCTCCACTTT. It translates to CASSPGQGPNSPLHF.

The chain links TRBV7-9 to TRBJ1-1; possible D gene TRBD1, 5 bases. CDR1 and CDR2 (germline): SEHNR, FQNEAQ (reference sequence). This CDR3 is 12 amino acids long. The ends were cut back, 4 bases at V and 4 bases at J, with 7 bases in the middle. The CDR3 nucleotides read TGTGCCAGCAGCTCAGGGATCACTGAAGCTTTCTTT. This gives the protein CASSSGITEAFF.

The gene calls are TRBV5-8 and TRBJ2-7; TRBD1 is a possible D gene (6 bases). Germline assignment: CDR1 SGHTS and CDR2 YDEGEE. V gave up 3 bases and J gave up 4 bases, with 14 bases separating them. This CDR3 contains 14 residues. Written as DNA, the CDR3 is TGTGCCAGCAGCTCGGCCGGGACAAGATACGAGCAGTACTTC. Amino acid sequence: CASSSAGTRYEQYF.

This clone was detected a few times. The chain uses TRBV6-1 and TRBJ2-7; TRBD2 matches at 9 bases. Germline assignment: CDR1 MNHNS and CDR2 SASEGT. The junction had 10 bases not matched to a gene; V was cut back by 0 bases and J by 4 bases. CDR3 length: 17 amino acids. As DNA, the CDR3 is TGTGCCAGCAGTGAAGCGGAGATTCTAGCGGGGTTATACGAGCAGTACTTC. Translation: CASSEAEILAGLYEQYF.